These 14 T cell receptor beta chains originate from one sample sequenced in a study of OX40 agonist ivuxolimab in advanced cancers. Libraries came from the immunoSEQ multiplex PCR assay. This is the immuneACCESS table as TCRdb keeps it, with only in-frame sequences that have V and J called. A part of the clones is gone; compared with another copy, unresolved V genes explain less than half, and the rest is unexplained. The sample records roughly 110,000 clones, under 95% of which are singletons. The top ten hold around 1.2% of the sample. This specimen consisted of CD4+ or CD8+ T cells sorted from blood, obtained in a trial of the OX40 agonist ivuxolimab. The receptor set was obtained from an adult with an advanced solid tumor such as melanoma, head and neck, liver or kidney cancer.

The chain combines TRBV19 with TRBJ1-5; D is ambiguous. This CDR3 spans 12 amino acids. The V gene's germline CDR1 is LNHDA and CDR2 SQIVND (reference sequence). The ends were cut back, 6 bases at V and 6 bases at J, with 9 bases in the middle. The DNA for the CDR3 is TGTGCCAGTAGCCTTTTGGGTCAGCCCCAGCATTTT. It is translated as CASSLLGQPQHF.

This clone was detected only once. An end of the junction does not agree with germline; a read error may underlie this. The chain combines TRBV27 with TRBJ1-1; 12 nucleotides match TRBD1. Germline V gene data show CDR1 as MNHEY and CDR2 as SMNVEV (reference sequence). This CDR3 spans 16 amino acids. The CDR3 DNA follows: TGTGCCAGCAGTCCCCGGGACAGGGGGCTGAAAACTGAAGCTTTCTTT. It specifies CASSPRDRGLKTEAFF.

For the CDR3, the DNA is TGTGCCAGCAGCTTAGCCGGGAGGGCCATCAACGAGCAGTACTTC. It specifies CASSLAGRAINEQYF. The V and J genes are TRBV7-9 and TRBJ2-5; 8 nucleotides agree with TRBD2. The end of the DNA is better explained by TRBJ2-7, so the J call may be wrong. There are 15 residues in the CDR3. Germline V lookup: CDR1 SEHNR, CDR2 FQNEAQ (reference sequence).

This sequence joins TRBV19 and TRBJ2-1; possible D gene TRBD2, 6 bases. Germline values: CDR1 LNHDA, CDR2 SQIVND (reference sequence). V lost 1 base and J lost 8, with 15 bases in between. CDR3 size: 15 residues. CDR3 amino acids: CASSIGRTIFYEQFF. The CDR3 DNA follows: TGTGCCAGTAGTATAGGGAGGACTATTTTCTATGAGCAGTTCTTC.

This clone has a single count. V gene TRBV9 combines with J gene TRBJ1-1, with unresolved D. Trimming cost V 0 bases and J 4 bases, with 13 bases left between them. The length of the CDR3 is 15 residues. Per the germline V gene, CDR1 is SGDLS and CDR2 is YYNGEE. CDR3 amino acids: CASSVGTRLLTEAFF. CDR3 nucleotide sequence: TGTGCCAGCAGCGTAGGTACCAGGTTACTCACTGAAGCTTTCTTT.

The V and J genes are TRBV5-8 and TRBJ2-5; TRBD1 matches at 7 bases. After removal of 5 bases from V and 5 bases from J, the junction contained 3 bases not matched to a gene. CDR1 and CDR2 from the germline V gene are SGHTS and YDEGEE. The CDR3 is 12 residues long. CDR3 sequence: CASRQGLETQYF. CDR3 nucleotide sequence: TGTGCCAGCAGACAGGGGCTGGAGACCCAGTACTTC.

The J gene is TRBJ1-2, the V gene TRBV7-9, with a weak D call TRBD1 (5 bases). CDR1 and CDR2 (germline): SEHNR, FQNEAQ (reference sequence). V was pared by 0 bases and J by 0 bases, with 14 bases between. The CDR3 runs to 17 residues. CDR3 sequence (DNA): TGTGCCAGCAGCTTAGCGGAGGGGAGCAGACCTAACTATGGCTACACCTTC. Translation gives CASSLAEGSRPNYGYTF.

The chain uses TRBV6-6 and TRBJ2-7; D might be TRBD2 (6 bases). Germline CDR1 and CDR2: MNHNY and SVGAGI (reference sequence). Trimming took off 10 bases at V and 0 bases at J, with 13 bases between the two ends. The CDR3 is made up of 13 amino acids. CDR3 nucleotides: TGTGCCATCCGGGACTCGGGCTCCTACGAGCAGTACTTC. Protein: CAIRDSGSYEQYF.

This chain joins TRBV11-2 and TRBJ2-1, with 7 bases that match TRBD1. Germline values: CDR1 SGHAT, CDR2 FQNNGV. The V and J ends lost 1 base and 5 bases, in that order; junction bases with no gene match: 5. The CDR3 has 15 amino acids. Here the CDR3 DNA reads TGTGCCAGCAGCTTAGGCCCAGGGGGAAACAATGAGCAGTTCTTC. It encodes CASSLGPGGNNEQFF. Using reference TRBV11-2 and TRBJ2-1 for the parts outside the CDR3, the full variable domain is EAGVAQSPRYKIIEKRQSVAFWCNPISGHATLYWYQQILGQGPKLLIQFQNNGVVDDSQLPKDRFSAERLKGVDSTLKIQPAKLEDSAVYLCASSLGPGGNNEQFFGPGTRLTVL.

The CDR3 is CASSLFRSGIEQFF. DNA of the CDR3: TGCGCCAGCAGCTTGTTTCGGAGCGGGATTGAGCAGTTCTTC. The rearrangement joins TRBV5-1 to TRBJ2-1; 7 bases are a match to TRBD2. Trimming took 1 base from V and 9 from J; bases not matched to a gene: 7. Germline V gene sequence: CDR1 SGHRS, CDR2 YFSETQ. The CDR3 runs 14 residues.

The chain uses TRBV5-1 and TRBJ2-1; D uncertain. The V gene lost 2 bases and the J gene lost 0 bases, with 9 bases spanning the gap. Germline V gives CDR1 SGHRS, CDR2 YFSETQ. CDR3 length: 15 residues. The CDR3 region has the DNA TGCGCCAGCAGCTTTACGGAGAGCTCCTACAATGAGCAGTTCTTC. This translates into CASSFTESSYNEQFF.

This rearrangement joins TRBV12-5 to TRBJ2-3, with a tentative D call TRBD2 (5 bases). CDR3 size: 13 residues. Trimming removed 6 bases at V and 6 bases at J, with 13 bases between. CDR1 and CDR2 (germline): LGHNT, FRNRAP. As DNA, the CDR3 is TGTGCTAGTGGCCCGGTGCGAGGGGATACGCAGTATTTT. Translating it yields CASGPVRGDTQYF.

V and J are TRBV6-4 and TRBJ1-2; D may be TRBD1 (6 bases). The CDR3 length is 14 residues. Germline V gene data show CDR1 as MRHNA and CDR2 as SNTAGT. Trimming left V 5 bases short and J 4 bases short, with 14 bases between. For the CDR3, the DNA is TGTGCCAGCAGTCCATCCCCGGACAGCTATGGCTACACCTTC. Translated, it gives CASSPSPDSYGYTF.

The genes are TRBV21-1 and TRBJ1-2. TRBV21-1 is deemed a pseudogene. There are 15 residues in the CDR3. The CDR3 region has the DNA TGTGCCAGCAGCAAAGACCGGGACCGTAACTATGGCTACACCTTC. As protein: CASSKDRDRNYGYTF.